This T cell receptor beta chain was sequenced in a study of tumor-infiltrating lymphocytes in primary liver carcinoma. Study conclusions and caveats: Tumor-adjacent and tumor-blood pairs shared less of their repertoires than tumor region pairs shared.

With regard to this clonotype: Its antigen is unidentified. The junction departs from germline at one end; a sequencing error may be responsible.

DNA and RNA were both co-extracted from 20-30 mg of bulk tissue that had not been sorted. With a constant-region primer, TCR beta cDNA was made from approximately 510 ng of total RNA. Library construction for TCR beta comprised three nested multiplex PCR rounds performed with slightly modified ARM-PCR. TCRdb independently ran MiXCR on the multiplex PCR reads; one entry per CDR3 protein. The table shows fewer than 30,000 distinct CDR3 sequences, with roughly 80% occurring only once. The sequence was obtained from a man between 35 and 55 years old with primary liver carcinoma and hepatitis B virus infection. What was sequenced was liver tumor tissue from sampling region 3. Subset denoted: tumor region T3, left-lateral pole.

CDR3 nucleotide sequence: TGTGCCAGCGGTGAAGGTTTGCGGAGCATAGATACGCAGTATTTT. Its translation: CASGEGLRSIDTQYF. J is TRBJ2-3 and V is TRBV25-1; the D is unclear. This CDR3 has 15 amino acids. Germline loops: CDR1 MGHDK, CDR2 SYGVNS.